This paragraph reports one T cell receptor (beta chain). The clone's antigen remains unknown. Per-base qualities were not stored, and no clone one base away is much larger. This specimen comes from a study of blood T cell repertoires in COVID-19 (TCRdb year 2020). A note on the overall study: Collaborator samples came from the United States, Italy and Spain and covered acute and convalescent phases of COVID-19. The repertoires were released in a freely available public database intended as a resource for research on the immune response to SARS-CoV-2. The samples were drawn from two sources: the first 160 participants of the ongoing ImmuneRACE study, and fewer than 1,500 subjects contributed by 6 global collaborators. The sample metadata nearly always contained a de-identified subject ID, COVID-19 status, age in years and sex. Where available, HLA class I and class II types were taken from metadata supplied by the sample provider and were not determined by assay-based typing. Subjects who had been exposed to COVID-19, were actively infected with it, or had recovered from it provided the deeply sampled blood TCRbeta repertoires that made up the dataset. The material from the prospective study consisted of cDNA or gDNA derived from T cells, B-cell-depleted T cells, or PBMCs. General conclusions and limits of the study: The amount of clinical and demographic metadata varied by source and participant and was provided uncurated.

Collaborating institutions collected whole blood in K2EDTA tubes following their own protocols. For TCRbeta analysis, collaborator samples were shipped as frozen whole blood, as isolated PBMCs, or as DNA extracted from either sample type. Its CDR3 holds 13 amino acids, cysteine through phenylalanine. Solely the CDR3 DNA is kept, with 39 bases framed from the first base. The germline V gene (reference sequence) yields MNHEY for CDR1 and SMNVEV for CDR2. The V and J ends are trimmed by 4 bases and 6 bases, leaving 13 bases between them. TCRbeta CDR3 regions were amplified from genomic DNA using the immunoSEQ Assay, a bias-controlled multiplex PCR. On the study's bioinformatics: The number of nucleated cells in each sample was estimated by amplification of reference gene primers within the assay. To quantify the absolute abundance of each unique TCRbeta CDR3 rearrangement, sequence reads were collapsed and filtered. For each sample, productive Simpson clonality was calculated as the square root of Simpson's diversity index across productive rearrangements. As stored in TCRdb, this immuneACCESS dataset retains in-frame rearrangements with V and J assigned. A fraction of the clones does not appear; measured against another copy, unresolved V genes explain less than half of the discrepancy, and the remainder lacks a known reason. That table furnishes V, J and clone size, whereas the DNA furnished D and trimming. The table for this sample lists 24,000 or so clones; roughly 84% of them were counted only once. In total, the top ten clones hold approximately 15% of the sample.

The V and J segments used are TRBV27 and TRBJ2-7; TRBD1 is a possible D gene, resting on 5 matching bases. This receptor was identified in a human donor in a cohort sampled during active COVID-19. The donor label of this sample is uncertain. The specimen sequenced was peripheral blood. The CDR3 region has the sequence CASSSQGSGEQYF. The sequenced DNA is TGTGCCAGCAGTTCTCAGGGCTCTGGCGAGCAGTACTTC.